Described below is a single TCR beta chain sequence and its context. The data derive from a study of blood T cell repertoires in COVID-19. With 3 bases removed from V and 0 bases from J, the gap between germline ends came to 12 bases. Germline loops: CDR1 MNHNS, CDR2 SASEGT. There are 15 residues in the CDR3. The data were produced by immunoSEQ multiplex PCR, yet TCRdb's version contains in-frame clones alone and is incomplete. This table has approximately 200,000 clones, more than 75% appearing once. The V and J genes are TRBV6-1 and TRBJ2-7; no clear D. The specimen was peripheral blood. The origin of this receptor is a man between 45 and 60 years old with acute or convalescent COVID-19. Here the CDR3 reads CASSETPLNSYEQYF. Here the CDR3 DNA reads TGTGCCAGCAGTGAGACTCCGTTGAACTCCTACGAGCAGTACTTC.